This T cell receptor beta chain was sequenced for a study of blood T cell repertoires in COVID-19. Overall study context: There were acute and convalescent COVID-19 samples, and they came from the United States, Italy and Spain. PBMCs, B-cell-depleted T cells, or T cells provided the cDNA or gDNA that made up the material.

In the authors' workflow: Quantification of nucleated cells was approximated via reference gene primer amplification. Clones were read by immunoSEQ multiplex PCR, and TCRdb kept only the in-frame ones, dropping some. V, J and clone size were drawn from that table, and D and trimming were deduced from the DNA. The data hold around 150,000 clones, with roughly four fifths observed a single time. The sequencing input was peripheral blood. This clonotype was sampled from a woman over 75 in a cohort sampled during active or convalescent COVID-19.

The CDR3, as DNA: TGTGCCAGCAGTGACTATATTCTGAGGGGCTACACCTTC. Amino acids: CASSDYILRGYTF. The gene calls are TRBV2 and TRBJ1-2; D ambiguous. CDR3 length: 13 residues. V was cut by 3 bases and J by 8 bases, with 13 bases left in between. Germline lookup yields CDR1 SNHLY and CDR2 FYNNEI. The full variable domain, in which reference TRBV2 and TRBJ1-2 provide the parts outside the CDR3, is EPEVTQTPSHQVTQMGQEVILRCVPISNHLYFYWYRQILGQKVEFLVSFYNNEISEKSEIFDDQFSVERPDGSNFTLKIRSTKLEDSAMYFCASSDYILRGYTFGSGTRLTVV.